This T cell receptor beta chain derives from a study of CXCR3-negative and CXCR3-positive naive CD8 T cells. Study conclusions and caveats: CXCR3-positive naive cells carried more hydrophobic TRB CDR3s than CXCR3-negative naive cells did. Similarly elevated diversity marked both naive subsets, with memory CD8+ cells showing far lower diversity.

CD45RO-CCR7+CD27+CD95- marked naive CD8+ T cells. UMI labels and 5' RACE were used to prepare the TRB cDNA libraries. For each CDR3 protein, TCRdb gives one entry from its re-call of the 5' RACE reads, without DNA. The sample table sets out about 150,000 distinct CDR3 sequences. Remarks on this clonotype: Its antigen is as yet unknown.

Input material: naive CXCR3+ CD8+ T cells from blood. Subset of the sample: CD45RO-CCR7+CD27+CD95- naive CD8+ T cells expressing CXCR3 (TNR3+). The TCR comes from a human donor in good health. Some clones in this sample may be carry-over from other donors' samples.

The CDR3 loop reads CASSFQEGLNGEKLFF. The rearrangement links TRBV28 to TRBJ1-4; with no DNA, the TCRdb D assignment of TRBD1 cannot be verified. The CDR3 has 16 amino acids. The germline CDR1 and CDR2 sequences are MDHEN and SYDVKM.